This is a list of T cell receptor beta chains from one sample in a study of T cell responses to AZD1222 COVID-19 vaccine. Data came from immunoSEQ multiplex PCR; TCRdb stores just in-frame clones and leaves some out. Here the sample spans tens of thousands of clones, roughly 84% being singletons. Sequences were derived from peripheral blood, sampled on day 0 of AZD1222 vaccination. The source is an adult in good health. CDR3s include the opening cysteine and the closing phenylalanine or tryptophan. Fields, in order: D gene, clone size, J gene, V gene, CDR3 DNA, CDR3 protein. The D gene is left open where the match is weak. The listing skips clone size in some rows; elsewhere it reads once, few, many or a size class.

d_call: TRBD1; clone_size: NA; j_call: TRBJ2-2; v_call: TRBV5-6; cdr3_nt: TGTGCCAGCAGCTTTTATCAGGGGGCCGACACCGGGGAGCTGTTTTTT; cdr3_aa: CASSFYQGADTGELFF
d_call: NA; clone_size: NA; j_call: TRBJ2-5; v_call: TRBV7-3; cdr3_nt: TGTGCCAGCAGCCGGGACCACCAAGAGACCCAGTACTTC; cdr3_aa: CASSRDHQETQYF
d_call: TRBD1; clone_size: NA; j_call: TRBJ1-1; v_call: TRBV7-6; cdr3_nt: TGTGCCAGCAGCCCCCAGGGACAGGGTGGCACTGAAGCTTTCTTT; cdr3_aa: CASSPQGQGGTEAFF
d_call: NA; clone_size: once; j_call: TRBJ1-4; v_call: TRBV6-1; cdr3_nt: TGTGCCAGCAGTGACAATAATCGGGGACTGTTTTTT; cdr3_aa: CASSDNNRGLFF
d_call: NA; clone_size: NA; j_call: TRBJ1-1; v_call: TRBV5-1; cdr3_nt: TGCGCCAGCAGCTTGGTGGCACCTTCGATCACTGAAGCTTTCTTT; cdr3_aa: CASSLVAPSITEAFF
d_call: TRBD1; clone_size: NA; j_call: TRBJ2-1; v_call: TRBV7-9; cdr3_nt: TGTGCCAGCAGCTTAGGCCGGGACAGGGGCCATGAGCAGTTCTTC; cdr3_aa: CASSLGRDRGHEQFF
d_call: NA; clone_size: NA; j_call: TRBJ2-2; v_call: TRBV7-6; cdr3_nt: TGTGCCAGCAGCTTAGTGGCGGAAGCCCGAACCGGGGAGCTGTTTTTT; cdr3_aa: CASSLVAEARTGELFF
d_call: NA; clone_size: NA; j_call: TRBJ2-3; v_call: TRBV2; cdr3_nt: TGTGCCAGCAGTGATGACGTGGCCAACACGCAGTATTTT; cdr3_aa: CASSDDVANTQYF
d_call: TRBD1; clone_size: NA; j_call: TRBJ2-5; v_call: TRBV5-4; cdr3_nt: TGTGCCAGCAGCGTCGACAGGGGTGGAGAGACCCAGTACTTC; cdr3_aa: CASSVDRGGETQYF
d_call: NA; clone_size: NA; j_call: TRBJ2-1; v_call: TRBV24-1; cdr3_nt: TGTGCCACCGGACAGTACTACAATGAGCAGTTCTTC; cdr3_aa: CATGQYYNEQFF
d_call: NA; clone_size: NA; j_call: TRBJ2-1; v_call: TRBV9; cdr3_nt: TGTGCCAGCAGCGTAGGTGAGCACAATGAGCAGTTCTTC; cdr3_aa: CASSVGEHNEQFF
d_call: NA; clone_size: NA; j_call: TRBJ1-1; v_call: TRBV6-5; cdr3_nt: TGTGCCAGCAGTCGCGCGGACGAGAACACTGAAGCTTTCTTT; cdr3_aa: CASSRADENTEAFF
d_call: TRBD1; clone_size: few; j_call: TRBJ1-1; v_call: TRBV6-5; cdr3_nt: TGTGCCAGCAGCCCAGGGACAGGGAGCACTGAAGCTTTCTTT; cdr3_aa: CASSPGTGSTEAFF
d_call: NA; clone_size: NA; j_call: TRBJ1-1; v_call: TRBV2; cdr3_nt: TGTGCCAGCATTCTGGACGGTCGTTCGAACACTGAAGCTTTCTTT; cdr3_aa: CASILDGRSNTEAFF
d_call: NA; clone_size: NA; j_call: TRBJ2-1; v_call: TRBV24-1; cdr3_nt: TGTGCCACCTCCGAAAGCGGCCCCTACAATGAGCAGTTCTTC; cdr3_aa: CATSESGPYNEQFF
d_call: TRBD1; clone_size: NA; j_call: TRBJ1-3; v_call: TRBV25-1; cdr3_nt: TGTGCCAGCAGACAGGGGCGAGACACCATATATTTT; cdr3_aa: CASRQGRDTIYF
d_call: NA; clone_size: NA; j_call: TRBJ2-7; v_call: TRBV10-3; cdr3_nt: TGTGCCATCGCGTCGCTAGATACCTACGAGCAGTACTTC; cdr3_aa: CAIASLDTYEQYF
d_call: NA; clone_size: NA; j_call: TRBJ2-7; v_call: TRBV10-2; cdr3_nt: TGCGCCACCGAGGACAGAAGCTCCTACGAGCAGTACTTC; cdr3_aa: CATEDRSSYEQYF
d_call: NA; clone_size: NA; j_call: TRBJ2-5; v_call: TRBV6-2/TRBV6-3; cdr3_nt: TGTGCCAGCAGTTACGCTCTAGCCTCTGTCACCCAGTACTTC; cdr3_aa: CASSYALASVTQYF
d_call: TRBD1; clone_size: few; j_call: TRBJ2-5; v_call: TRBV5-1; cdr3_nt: TGCGCCAGCAGCTCCGACAGGGTTATCCAAGAGACCCAGTACTTC; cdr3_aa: CASSSDRVIQETQYF
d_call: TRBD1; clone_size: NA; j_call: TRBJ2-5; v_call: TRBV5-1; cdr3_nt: TGCGCCAGCAGCCCGGACAGGGTTAGGGAGACCCAGTACTTC; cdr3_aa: CASSPDRVRETQYF
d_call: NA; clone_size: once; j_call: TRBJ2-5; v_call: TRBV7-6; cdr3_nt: TGTGCCAGCAGCAAAGAAGTAGGGTTGGAGACCCAGTACTTC; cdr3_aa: CASSKEVGLETQYF
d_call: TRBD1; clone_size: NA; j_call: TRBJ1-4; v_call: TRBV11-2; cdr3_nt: TGTGCCAGCAGCTTAGCCGGGACAGGGGGAGAAAAACTGTTTTTT; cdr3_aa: CASSLAGTGGEKLFF
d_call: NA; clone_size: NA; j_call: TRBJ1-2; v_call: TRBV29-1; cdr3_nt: TGCAGCGTTGAACCCACAGGGTTGGCTGGCTACACCTTC; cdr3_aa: CSVEPTGLAGYTF
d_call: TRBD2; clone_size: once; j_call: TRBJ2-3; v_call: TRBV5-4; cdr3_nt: TGTGCCAGCAGCTTGGAACTAGCGGAAACAGATACGCAGTATTTT; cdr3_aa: CASSLELAETDTQYF
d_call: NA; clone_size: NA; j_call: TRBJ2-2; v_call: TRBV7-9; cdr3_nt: TGTGCCAGCAGCGGCTGGTCGAACACCGGGGAGCTGTTTTTT; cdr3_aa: CASSGWSNTGELFF
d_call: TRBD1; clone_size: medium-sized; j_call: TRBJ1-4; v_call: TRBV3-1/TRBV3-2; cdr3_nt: TGTGCCAGCTCCGCTATCGGGCCTAGGGGGGGACAGGGGATTCGTGAAAAACTGTTTTTT; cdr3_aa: CASSAIGPRGGQGIREKLFF
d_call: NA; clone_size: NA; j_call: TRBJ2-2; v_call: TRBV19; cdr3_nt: TGTGCCAGTAGTATCTCGAGCGGGACCGGGGAGCTGTTTTTT; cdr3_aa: CASSISSGTGELFF
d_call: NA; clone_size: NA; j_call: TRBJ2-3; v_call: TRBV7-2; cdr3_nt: TGTGCCAGCAGCTCCCCCTCAACAGATACGCAGTATTTT; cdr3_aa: CASSSPSTDTQYF
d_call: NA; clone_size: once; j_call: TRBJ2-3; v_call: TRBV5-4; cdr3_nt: TGTGCCAGCAGCTTGTTTAACACAGATACGCAGTATTTT; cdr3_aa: CASSLFNTDTQYF
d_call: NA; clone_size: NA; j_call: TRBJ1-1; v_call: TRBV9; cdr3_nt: TGTGCCAGCAGCCCCGGACTCTTGAACACTGAAGCTTTCTTT; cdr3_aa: CASSPGLLNTEAFF
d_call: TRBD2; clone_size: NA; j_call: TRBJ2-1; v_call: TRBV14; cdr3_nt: TGTGCCAGCAGCCATATTAGCGGGAGCAATGAGCAGTTCTTC; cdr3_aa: CASSHISGSNEQFF
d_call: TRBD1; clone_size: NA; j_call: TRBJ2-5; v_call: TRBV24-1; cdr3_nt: TGCGCCACCAGTCCCGGGACAGGGTCAAGAGAGACCCAGTACTTC; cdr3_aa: CATSPGTGSRETQYF
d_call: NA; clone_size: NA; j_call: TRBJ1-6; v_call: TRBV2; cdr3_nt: TGTGCCAGCAGACAGGAGAGCTCCTATAATTCACCCCTCCACTTT; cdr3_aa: CASRQESSYNSPLHF
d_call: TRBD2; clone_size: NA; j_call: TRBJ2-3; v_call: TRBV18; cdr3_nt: TGTGCCAGCTCACCGGGATTAAGGACTAGCGGGAGGGCATCAGATACGCAGTATTTT; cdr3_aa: CASSPGLRTSGRASDTQYF
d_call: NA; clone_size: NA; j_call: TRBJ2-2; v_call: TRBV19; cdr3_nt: TGTGCCAGCATGAGCGGAATGAACACCGGGGAGCTGTTTTTT; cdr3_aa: CASMSGMNTGELFF
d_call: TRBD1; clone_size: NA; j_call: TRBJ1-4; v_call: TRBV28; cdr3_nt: TGTGCCAGCAGAAGAACAGGGGACGTCGCTAATGAAAAACTGTTTTTT; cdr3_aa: CASRRTGDVANEKLFF
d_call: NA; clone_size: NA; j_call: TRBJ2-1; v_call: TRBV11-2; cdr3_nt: TGTGCCAGCAGCTTAAGGGGAGGAGTTACTAGCAGAAATGAGCAGTTCTTC; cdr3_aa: CASSLRGGVTSRNEQFF
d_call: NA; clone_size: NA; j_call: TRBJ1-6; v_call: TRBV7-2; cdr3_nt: TGTGCCAGCACTTACCTGGGGCAGGGTCGGTCACCCCTCCACTTT; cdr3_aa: CASTYLGQGRSPLHF
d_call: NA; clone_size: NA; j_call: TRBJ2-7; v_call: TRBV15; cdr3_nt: TGTGCCACCAGCAGCCGGGACCGACCCTACGAGCAGTACTTC; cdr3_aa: CATSSRDRPYEQYF
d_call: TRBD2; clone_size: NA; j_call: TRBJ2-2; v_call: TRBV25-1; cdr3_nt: TGTGCCAGCAGTGGAGTAGCGGGAGGGCTTACGAACACCGGGGAGCTGTTTTTT; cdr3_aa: CASSGVAGGLTNTGELFF
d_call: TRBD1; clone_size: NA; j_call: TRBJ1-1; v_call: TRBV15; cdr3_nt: TGTGCCACCAGCGGCGAGTGGACGGACAGGGTGGAAGAAGCTTTCTTT; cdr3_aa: CATSGEWTDRVEEAFF
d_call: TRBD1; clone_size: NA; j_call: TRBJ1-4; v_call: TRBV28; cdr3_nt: TGTGCCAGCAGTTACGGGACAGGGCCGTCGGGGGGAAAACTGTTTTTT; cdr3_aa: CASSYGTGPSGGKLFF
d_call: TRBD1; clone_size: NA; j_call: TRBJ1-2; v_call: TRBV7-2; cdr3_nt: TGTGCCAGCGGCTCAGGGGGCAACTATGGCTACACCTTC; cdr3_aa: CASGSGGNYGYTF
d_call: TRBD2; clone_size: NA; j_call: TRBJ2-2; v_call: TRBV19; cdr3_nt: TGTGCCAGTAGGGGCGGGAGTGGCACCGGGGAGCTGTTTTTT; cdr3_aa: CASRGGSGTGELFF
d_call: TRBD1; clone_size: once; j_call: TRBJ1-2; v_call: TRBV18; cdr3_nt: TGTGCCAGCTCACCCGGGACAGCTACCCTCTATGGCTACACCTTC; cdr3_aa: CASSPGTATLYGYTF
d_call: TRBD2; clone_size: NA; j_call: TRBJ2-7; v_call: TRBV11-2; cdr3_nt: TGTGCCAGCAGCTCCTCGACTAGCGGGAGTCCCCTCGAGCAGTACTTC; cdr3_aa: CASSSSTSGSPLEQYF
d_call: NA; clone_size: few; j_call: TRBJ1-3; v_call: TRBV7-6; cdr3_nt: TGTGCCAGCAGCTTACGGGTTTCGGGAAACACCATATATTTT; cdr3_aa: CASSLRVSGNTIYF
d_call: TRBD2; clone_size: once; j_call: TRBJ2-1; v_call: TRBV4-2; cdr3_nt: TGTGCCAGCAGCCAGCTCTCCAGGGGCAGCCGGGGGGGTGAGCAGTTCTTC; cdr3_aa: CASSQLSRGSRGGEQFF
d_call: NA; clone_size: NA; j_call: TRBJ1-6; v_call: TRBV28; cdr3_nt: TGTGCCAGCAGTTCGCCCACAGGGACCGCCCTCGATTCACCCCTCCACTTT; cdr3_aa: CASSSPTGTALDSPLHF